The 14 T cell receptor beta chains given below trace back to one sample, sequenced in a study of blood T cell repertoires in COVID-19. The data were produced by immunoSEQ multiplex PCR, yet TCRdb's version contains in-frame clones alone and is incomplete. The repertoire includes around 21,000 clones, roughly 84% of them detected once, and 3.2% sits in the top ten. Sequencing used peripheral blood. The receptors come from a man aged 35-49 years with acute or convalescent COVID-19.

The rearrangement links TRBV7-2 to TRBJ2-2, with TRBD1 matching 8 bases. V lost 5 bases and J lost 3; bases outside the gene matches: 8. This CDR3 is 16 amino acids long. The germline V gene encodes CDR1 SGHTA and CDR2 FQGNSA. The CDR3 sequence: CASSRTRDRYTGELFF. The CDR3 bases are TGTGCCAGCAGCCGGACACGGGACAGGTACACCGGGGAGCTGTTTTTT.

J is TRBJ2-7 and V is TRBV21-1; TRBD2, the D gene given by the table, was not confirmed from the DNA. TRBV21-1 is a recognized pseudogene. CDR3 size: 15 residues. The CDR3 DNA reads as TGTGCCAGCAGCAACCGAGGTGCGGGAGGCTACGAGCAGTACTTC. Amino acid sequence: CASSNRGAGGYEQYF.

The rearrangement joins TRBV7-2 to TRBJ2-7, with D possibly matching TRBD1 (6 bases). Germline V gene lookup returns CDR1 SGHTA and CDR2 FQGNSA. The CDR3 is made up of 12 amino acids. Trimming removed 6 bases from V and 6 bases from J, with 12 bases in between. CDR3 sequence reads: CASSHTGFEQYF. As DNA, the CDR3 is TGTGCCAGCAGTCACACAGGGTTCGAGCAGTACTTC.

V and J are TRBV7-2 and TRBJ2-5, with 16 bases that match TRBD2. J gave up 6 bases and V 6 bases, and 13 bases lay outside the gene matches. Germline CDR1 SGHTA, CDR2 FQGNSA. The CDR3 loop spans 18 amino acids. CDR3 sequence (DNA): TGTGCCAGCAGAAAGCTGGGGACTAGCGGGGGGGCCCTACAGACCCAGTACTTC. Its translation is CASRKLGTSGGALQTQYF.

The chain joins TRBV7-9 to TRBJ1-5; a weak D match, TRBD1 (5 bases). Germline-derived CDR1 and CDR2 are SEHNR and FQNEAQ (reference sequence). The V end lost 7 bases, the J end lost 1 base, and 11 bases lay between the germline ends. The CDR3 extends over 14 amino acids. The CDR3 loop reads CASTKEGSNQPQHF. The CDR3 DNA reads TGTGCCAGCACCAAAGAGGGGAGCAATCAGCCCCAGCATTTT. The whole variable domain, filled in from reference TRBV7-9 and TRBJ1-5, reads DTGVSQNPRHKITKRGQNVTFRCDPISEHNRLYWYRQTLGQGPEFLTYFQNEAQLEKSRLLSDRFSAERPKGSFSTLEIQRTEQGDSAMYLCASTKEGSNQPQHFGDGTRLSIL.

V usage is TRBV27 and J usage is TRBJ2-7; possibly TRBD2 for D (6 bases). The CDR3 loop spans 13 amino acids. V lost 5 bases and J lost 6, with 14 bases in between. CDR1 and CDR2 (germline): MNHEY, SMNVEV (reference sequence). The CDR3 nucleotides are TGTGCCAGCAGTCCGACGGGAGAGGGCGAGCAGTACTTC. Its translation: CASSPTGEGEQYF.

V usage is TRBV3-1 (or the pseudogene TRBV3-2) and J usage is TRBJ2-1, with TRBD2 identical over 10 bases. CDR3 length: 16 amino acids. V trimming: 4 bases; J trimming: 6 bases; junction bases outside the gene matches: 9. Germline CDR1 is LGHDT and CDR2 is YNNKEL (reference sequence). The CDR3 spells CASSPLVAGGINEQFF. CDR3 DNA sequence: TGTGCCAGCAGCCCCCTCGTAGCGGGAGGTATCAATGAGCAGTTCTTC.

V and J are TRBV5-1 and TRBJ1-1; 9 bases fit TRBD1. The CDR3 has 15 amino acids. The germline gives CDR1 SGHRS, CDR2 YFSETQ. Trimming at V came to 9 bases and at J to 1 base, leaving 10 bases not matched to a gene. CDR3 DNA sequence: TGCGCCACCCGAGCGGGACAGGGATGGAACACTGAAGCTTTCTTT. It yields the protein CATRAGQGWNTEAFF.

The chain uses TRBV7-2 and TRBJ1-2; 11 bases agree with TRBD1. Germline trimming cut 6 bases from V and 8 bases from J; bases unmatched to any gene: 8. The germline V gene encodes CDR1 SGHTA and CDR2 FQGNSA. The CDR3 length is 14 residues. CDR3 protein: CASSRWTGGEGYTF. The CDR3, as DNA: TGTGCCAGCAGTCGTTGGACAGGGGGCGAAGGCTACACCTTC. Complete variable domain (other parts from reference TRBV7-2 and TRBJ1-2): GAGVSQSPSNKVTEKGKDVELRCDPISGHTALYWYRQSLGQGLEFLIYFQGNSAPDKSGLPSDRFSAERTGGSVSTLTIQRTQQEDSAVYLCASSRWTGGEGYTFGSGTRLTVV.

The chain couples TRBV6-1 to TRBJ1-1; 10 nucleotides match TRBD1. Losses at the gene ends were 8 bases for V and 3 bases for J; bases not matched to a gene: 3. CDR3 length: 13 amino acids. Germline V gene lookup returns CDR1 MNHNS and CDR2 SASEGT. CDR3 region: CASDRGPDTEAFF. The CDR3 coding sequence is TGTGCCAGCGACAGGGGGCCGGACACTGAAGCTTTCTTT.

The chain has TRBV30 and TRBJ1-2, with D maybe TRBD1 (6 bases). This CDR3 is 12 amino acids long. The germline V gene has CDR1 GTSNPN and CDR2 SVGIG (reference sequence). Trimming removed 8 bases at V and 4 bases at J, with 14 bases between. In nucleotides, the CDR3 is TGTGCCGAAGGACAGAGAGCCTATGGCTACACCTTC. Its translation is CAEGQRAYGYTF.

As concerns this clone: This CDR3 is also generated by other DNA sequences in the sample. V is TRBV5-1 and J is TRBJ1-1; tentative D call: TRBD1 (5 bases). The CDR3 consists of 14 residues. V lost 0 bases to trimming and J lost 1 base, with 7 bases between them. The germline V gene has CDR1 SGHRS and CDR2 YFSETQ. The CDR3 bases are TGCGCCAGCAGCTTGGCCGGGGGGAACACTGAAGCTTTCTTT. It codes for CASSLAGGNTEAFF. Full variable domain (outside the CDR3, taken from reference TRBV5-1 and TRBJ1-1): KAGVTQTPRYLIKTRGQQVTLSCSPISGHRSVSWYQQTPGQGLQFLFEYFSETQRNKGNFPGRFSGRQFSNSRSEMNVSTLELGDSALYLCASSLAGGNTEAFFGQGTRLTVV.

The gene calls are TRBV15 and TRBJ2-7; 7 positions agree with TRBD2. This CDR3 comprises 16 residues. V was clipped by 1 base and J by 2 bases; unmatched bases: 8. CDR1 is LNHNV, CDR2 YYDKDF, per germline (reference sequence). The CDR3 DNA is TGTGCCACCAGCAGAGGTGAACTAGCGACGACCTACGAGCAGTACTTC. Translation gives CATSRGELATTYEQYF.

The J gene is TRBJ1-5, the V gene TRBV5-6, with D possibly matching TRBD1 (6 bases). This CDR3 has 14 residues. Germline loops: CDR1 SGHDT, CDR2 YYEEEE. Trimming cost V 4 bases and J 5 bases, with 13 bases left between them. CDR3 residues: CASSLQGPDQPQHF. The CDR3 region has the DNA TGTGCCAGCAGCCTTCAGGGGCCAGATCAGCCCCAGCATTTT.